This T cell receptor (beta chain) was recorded in a study of blood T cell repertoires in COVID-19. On the study more broadly: PBMCs, B-cell-depleted T cells, or T cells were the source of the cDNA or gDNA that made up the material.

Seattle's enrolled individuals joined amid active infection and were then monitored longitudinally. Some clones are missing from TCRdb's copy, which holds only in-frame ones; the method was immunoSEQ multiplex PCR. The sample contains hundreds of thousands of clones, 75% to 85% of which appear only once. CDR3 length equals 15 residues. Per germline, CDR1 SNHLY and CDR2 FYNNEI. V gave up 7 bases and J gave up 7 bases, with 20 bases separating them. This clonotype was sampled from an elderly woman with COVID-19, enrolled during active disease. This chain joins TRBV2 and TRBJ2-1; TRBD2 is a possible D gene (5 bases). The sequenced material came from peripheral blood. The CDR3 sequence: CASTPISEGVNEQFF. The CDR3 DNA sequence: TGTGCCAGCACCCCGATTTCAGAGGGTGTGAATGAGCAGTTCTTC.